This T cell receptor beta chain came from a study of blood T cell repertoires in COVID-19 (dated by TCRdb to the early 2020s). Some background on the complete study: Samples covering the acute and convalescent phases of COVID-19 were provided by collaborators in the United States, Italy and Spain. Subjects who had been exposed to COVID-19, were actively infected with it, or had recovered from it provided the deeply sampled blood TCRbeta repertoires that made up the dataset. The samples were drawn from the first 160 participants of the ongoing ImmuneRACE study and from 950 to 1,500 subjects provided by 6 global collaborators. The repertoires were released in a freely available public database intended as a resource for research on the immune response to SARS-CoV-2. Where available, HLA class I and class II types were obtained from metadata supplied by the sample provider rather than from assay-based typing. Nearly every sample came with metadata listing a de-identified subject ID, COVID-19 status, age in years and sex. The prospective study material was composed of cDNA or gDNA derived from T cells, B-cell-depleted T cells, or PBMCs.

CDR1 and CDR2 were assigned from the germline V gene (reference sequence) as SGHKS and YYEKEE. The CDR3, cysteine through phenylalanine, is 11 amino acids long. Solely the CDR3 DNA is kept, with 33 bases framed from the first base. At the junction V is shortened by 1 base and J by 7 bases, with 5 bases in between. TCRbeta CDR3 regions were amplified from genomic DNA using the immunoSEQ Assay, a bias-controlled multiplex PCR. For the original study's pipeline: Within the assay, amplification of reference gene primers was used to estimate how many nucleated cells each sample contained. To quantify the absolute abundance of each unique TCRbeta CDR3 rearrangement, sequence reads were collapsed and filtered. For each sample, productive Simpson clonality was calculated by taking the square root of Simpson's diversity index across productive rearrangements. TCRdb carries this immuneACCESS record with in-frame sequences only. Its versions omit some clonotypes, under half of them owing to an unresolved V gene in the studies checked, with the rest unexplained. The V and J calls and clone size come from that table; D and trimming were worked out from the DNA. In all, the sample holds fewer than 350,000 clones, and around 81% of those were seen once. Approximately 3.8% of the sample is held by the ten biggest clonotypes.

The paper as a whole reports these results and caveats: The amount of clinical and demographic metadata varied by source and participant and was provided uncurated.

Collaborating institutions collected whole blood in K2EDTA tubes following their own protocols. For TCRbeta analysis, collaborators shipped samples in one of three forms: frozen whole blood, isolated PBMCs, or DNA extracted from either of those sample types. With regard to this clone: Its antigen specificity is not known. No base-level quality is on record; no much larger clone is a single base apart.

The receptor chain draws on TRBV5-5 and TRBJ1-2; the D gene cannot be resolved reliably. Sequenced: peripheral blood. The receptor was isolated from a woman aged 50 to 60 with active or convalescent COVID-19. The CDR3 amino acid sequence is: CASSLRVGYTF. The base sequence is TGTGCCAGCAGCTTGCGGGTTGGCTACACCTTC.